Detailed here is one TCR beta chain. Produced via immunoSEQ multiplex PCR; TCRdb's table is partial and in-frame only. In the table there are nearly 80,000 clones, roughly 94% of which are singletons. This specimen belongs to a study of OX40 agonist ivuxolimab in advanced cancers. On the study more broadly: Hepatocellular carcinoma, melanoma, renal cell or head and neck cancer occurred in dose-escalation patients.

This sequence was found in an adult with an advanced solid tumor such as melanoma, head and neck, liver or kidney cancer. This sample comprised CD4+ or CD8+ T cells sorted from blood, obtained in a trial of the OX40 agonist ivuxolimab.

As DNA, the CDR3 is TGTGCCAGCAGTTACTCGGCCAAAAACATTCAGTACTTC. Protein product: CASSYSAKNIQYF. This sequence joins TRBV6-5 and TRBJ2-4; D gene unclear. The CDR3 has 13 residues. Trimming pared 0 bases from V and 1 base from J, leaving 1 base between. Germline CDR1 is MNHEY and CDR2 is SVGAGI.